The next 8 T cell receptor beta chains were all read from a single sample in a study of blood T cells in healthy people across ages. Together with a sample-barcoded 5' primer, a J-beta primer mix was included in a second PCR lasting about 7 to 12 cycles. Using its own MiXCR run on the 5' RACE reads, TCRdb lists one record per CDR3 protein. The sample contains around 650,000 distinct CDR3 sequences, roughly 43% of which appear only once. The sequenced material came from blood. These receptors were collected from a man aged 80 or over in good health.

As regards this clonotype: At one boundary the junction diverges from the germline segment, which might be a read error. This chain connects TRBV3-1 to TRBJ2-5, with 7 bases identical to TRBD1. CDR1 is LGHDT and CDR2 is YNNKEL in the germline V gene (reference sequence). The CDR3 has 12 residues. The CDR3 nucleotides are TGTGCCAGCAGCCAAACAGGGGAGAGCCAGTACTTC. Amino acids: CASSQTGESQYF.

This clonotype came up a few times. This chain links TRBV25-1 with TRBJ1-2; 7 nucleotides align to TRBD1. Germline V gene data show CDR1 as MGHDK and CDR2 as SYGVNS. The CDR3 is made up of 16 amino acids. The V segment lost 4 bases and the J segment 3 bases; nucleotides outside the gene matches: 11. The DNA for the CDR3 is TGTGCCAGCAGTGGATATAGCCGGGACAGCTACTATGGCTACACCTTC. As protein: CASSGYSRDSYYGYTF.

Worth noting for this clonotype: Since a much larger clone is just one base distant, this may be a read error. The rearrangement links TRBV7-2 to TRBJ2-5, with 9 bases that match TRBD2. The J call may be incorrect, as the DNA end agrees better with TRBJ2-1. From germline, CDR1 is SGHTA and CDR2 FQGNSA. The CDR3 consists of 16 residues. CDR3 bases: TGTGCCAGCAGCTTAGTGCGCGGGGGGGGTCAAGAGACCCAGTTCTTC. As protein: CASSLVRGGGQETQFF.

This chain joins TRBV5-1 and TRBJ2-1, with D possibly TRBD2 on 5 matching bases. V shed 2 bases and J shed 6 bases, with 15 bases lying between them. The V gene's germline CDR1 is SGHRS and CDR2 YFSETQ. The CDR3 is 15 residues long. DNA for the CDR3: TGCGCCAGCAGCTTTGAGGGAGACGCCCGCAATGAGCAGTTCTTC. Protein: CASSFEGDARNEQFF. The variable domain in full, completed from reference TRBV5-1 and TRBJ2-1, reads KAGVTQTPRYLIKTRGQQVTLSCSPISGHRSVSWYQQTPGQGLQFLFEYFSETQRNKGNFPGRFSGRQFSNSRSEMNVSTLELGDSALYLCASSFEGDARNEQFFGPGTRLTVL.

This clonotype was detected a few times. The rearrangement uses TRBV5-1 and TRBJ2-1; 11 bases match TRBD2. V dropped 0 bases and J dropped 8; count of bases not matched to a gene: 4. CDR3 length: 15 residues. Germline CDR1 and CDR2: SGHRS and YFSETQ. The CDR3 loop is CASSLVSGGAHEQFF. CDR3 coding DNA: TGCGCCAGCAGCTTGGTTAGCGGGGGGGCCCATGAGCAGTTCTTC.

About this clonotype: A read error may explain this, as a much larger clone is one base away. The chain employs TRBV7-2 and TRBJ2-7; no firm D call. The V gene's germline CDR1 is SGHTA and CDR2 FQGNSA. CDR3 length: 14 amino acids. V lost 6 bases and J lost 2, with 14 bases in between. In nucleotides, the CDR3 is TGTGCCAGCAGAGTCCCAGCCGCGGCCTACGAGCAGTACTTC. Encoded protein: CASRVPAAAYEQYF.

The CDR3 reads CSARDSAGGQETQYF. Written as DNA, the CDR3 is TGCAGTGCTAGAGATTCAGCGGGGGGCCAAGAGACCCAGTACTTC. The rearrangement joins TRBV20-1 to TRBJ2-5; 9 bases agree with TRBD2. This CDR3 has 15 amino acids. Trimming cost V 0 bases and J 1 base; bases outside gene matches: 3. Germline loops: CDR1 DFQATT, CDR2 SNEGSKA (reference sequence).

This clonotype has more than one count but fewer than ten. The gene calls are TRBV4-3 and TRBJ2-4; a weak D match, TRBD1 (7 bases). The CDR3 consists of 13 residues. Germline CDR1 reads LGHNA; CDR2 reads YSLEER. Trimming cost V 0 bases and J 13 bases, with 13 bases left between them. The chain's CDR3 is CASSQDTGGQQYF. Written as DNA, the CDR3 is TGCGCCAGCAGCCAAGATACCGGGGGACAGCAGTACTTC.